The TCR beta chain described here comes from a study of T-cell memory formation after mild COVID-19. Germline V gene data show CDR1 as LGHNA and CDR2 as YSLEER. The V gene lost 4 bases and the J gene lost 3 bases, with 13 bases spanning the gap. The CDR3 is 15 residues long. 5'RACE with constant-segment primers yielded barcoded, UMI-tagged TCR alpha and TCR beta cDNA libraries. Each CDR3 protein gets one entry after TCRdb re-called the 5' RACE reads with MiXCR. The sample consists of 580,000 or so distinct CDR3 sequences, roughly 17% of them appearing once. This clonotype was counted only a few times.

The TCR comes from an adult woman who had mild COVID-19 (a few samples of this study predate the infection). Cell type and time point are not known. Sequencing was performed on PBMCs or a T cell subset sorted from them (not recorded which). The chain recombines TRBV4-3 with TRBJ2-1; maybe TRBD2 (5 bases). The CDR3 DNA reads TGCGCCAGCAGCCTGACTACCACTCTCTACAATGAGCAGTTCTTC. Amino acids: CASSLTTTLYNEQFF.